Below are 20 T cell receptor beta chains sequenced from a single sample in a study of OX40 agonist ivuxolimab in advanced cancers. The receptor library was made with the immunoSEQ multiplex PCR assay. TCRdb limited this immuneACCESS table to in-frame rearrangements with V and J called. A share of clones is missing; checked studies link under half to unresolved V genes, and the rest is unexplained. The sample table lists 30,000 to 40,000 clones, about 92% of them with a count of one. The ten largest account for approximately 9.1% of the sample. Here the sequenced sample was CD4+ or CD8+ T cells sorted from blood, taken in a trial of the OX40 agonist ivuxolimab. Every receptor here comes from an adult with an advanced solid tumor such as melanoma, head and neck, liver or kidney cancer.

The V gene is TRBV29-1, the J gene TRBJ2-5; D is uncertain. Germline-derived CDR1 and CDR2 are SQVTM and ANQGSEA. The CDR3 runs 11 residues. Trimming took off 4 bases at V and 5 bases at J, with 8 bases between the two ends. The CDR3: CSVAGMETQYF. CDR3 coding DNA: TGCAGCGTTGCTGGGATGGAGACCCAGTACTTC.

This clone was seen a few times. This rearrangement joins TRBV11-2 to TRBJ2-5; 8 nucleotides match TRBD2. J was trimmed by 5 bases and V by 4 bases; bases with no gene match: 9. Germline assignment: CDR1 SGHAT and CDR2 FQNNGV. The CDR3 is 15 residues long. The CDR3: CASSSGGVLGETQYF. The CDR3 DNA reads as TGTGCCAGCAGCTCCGGGGGGGTCCTTGGGGAGACCCAGTACTTC.

This clone occurred once. The chain uses TRBV30 and TRBJ2-5; D perhaps matches TRBD2 (6 bases). Trimming stripped 0 bases from V and 1 base from J, with 9 bases between. The CDR3 length is 14 residues. Germline V CDR1 and CDR2: GTSNPN, SVGIG (reference sequence). The CDR3 is CAWSVGGAQETQYF. CDR3 coding DNA: TGTGCCTGGAGTGTAGGCGGGGCCCAAGAGACCCAGTACTTC.

The genes are TRBV7-3 and TRBJ1-1, with a possible D match to TRBD1 (5 bases). Looked up from germline, CDR1 is SGHTA and CDR2 is FQGTGA. The CDR3 runs 15 residues. V lost 4 bases, J lost 1 base, and 13 bases lay in between. This chain's CDR3 is CASSYLGHQNTEAFF. The CDR3 DNA sequence: TGTGCCAGCAGCTACCTCGGACACCAGAACACTGAAGCTTTCTTT.

The chain carries TRBV5-1 and TRBJ2-1, with 7 nucleotides matching TRBD1. The J segment lost 7 bases and the V segment lost 5 bases, leaving 6 bases of the junction unmatched. CDR1 is SGHRS and CDR2 is YFSETQ in the germline V gene. The CDR3 length is 13 residues. The CDR3 is CASSILQGNEQFF. CDR3 DNA sequence: TGCGCCAGCAGTATTTTACAGGGGAATGAGCAGTTCTTC.

J is TRBJ1-4 and V is TRBV9; TRBD1 matches at 8 bases. Trimming took 0 bases from V and 4 from J; bases not matched to a gene: 2. Germline lookup yields CDR1 SGDLS and CDR2 YYNGEE. The CDR3 has 15 residues. As DNA, the CDR3 is TGTGCCAGCAGCGTAGGACAGGGGTTTAATGAAAAACTGTTTTTT. It translates to CASSVGQGFNEKLFF.

V and J are TRBV7-3 and TRBJ2-2, with 11 nucleotides matching TRBD2. V was clipped by 5 bases and J by 6 bases; unmatched bases: 2. Germline V gene data show CDR1 as SGHTA and CDR2 as FQGTGA. CDR3 length equals 14 residues. The CDR3 DNA sequence: TGTGCCAGCAGCCAGGGACTAGCGGCCGGGGAGCTGTTTTTT. Translation: CASSQGLAAGELFF.

The rearrangement uses TRBV27 and TRBJ1-1, with 11 positions matching TRBD1. V trimming: 9 bases; J trimming: 0 bases; junction bases outside the gene matches: 12. The length of the CDR3 is 17 residues. Germline-derived CDR1 and CDR2 are MNHEY and SMNVEV (reference sequence). As DNA, the CDR3 is TGTGCCAGTGGGAGACTTAGGACAGGGGGCATGAACACTGAAGCTTTCTTT. It codes for CASGRLRTGGMNTEAFF.

The CDR3 coding sequence is TGTGCCAGCTCACCCTTGTCCTCTAGCACAGATACGCAGTATTTT. Protein product: CASSPLSSSTDTQYF. The rearrangement links TRBV18 to TRBJ2-3, with D hard to call. Trimming left V 3 bases short and J 0 bases short, with 10 bases between. Per the germline V gene, CDR1 is KGHSH and CDR2 is LQKENI. The CDR3 is 15 amino acids.

The rearrangement uses TRBV27 and TRBJ1-2; 7 bases line up with TRBD1. The CDR3 covers 18 residues. V shed 5 bases, J shed 5 bases, and the junction held 20 bases outside the gene matches. CDR1 and CDR2 from the germline V gene are MNHEY and SMNVEV (reference sequence). The CDR3 DNA is TGTGCCAGCAGTCCCTGGGCAGGGGGGGCTCCCCAAGGGTATGGCTACACCTTC. It codes for CASSPWAGGAPQGYGYTF.

CDR3 loop: CASRVTGVRDTEAFF. CDR3 nucleotide sequence: TGTGCCAGCAGGGTAACGGGAGTAAGGGACACTGAAGCTTTCTTT. The V and J genes are TRBV28 and TRBJ1-1; D call uncertain. CDR3 length: 15 amino acids. CDR1 is MDHEN and CDR2 is SYDVKM in the germline V gene. Deletions cut 6 bases from V and 3 bases from J, with 17 bases between.

This chain uses TRBV5-1 with TRBJ1-6; TRBD1 aligns across 10 bases. The CDR3 is 18 residues long. Germline lookup yields CDR1 SGHRS and CDR2 YFSETQ. V was pared by 4 bases and J by 7 bases, with 14 bases of the junction left unmatched. The CDR3 DNA reads TGCGCCAGCAGCCCAATTGGGACAGGGGCCGCTCCAAATTCACCCCTCCACTTT. Protein product: CASSPIGTGAAPNSPLHF.

The count of this clone is one. CDR3 loop: CASSLEGDGNTIYF. The CDR3 nucleotides read TGTGCCAGCAGCTTGGAAGGGGACGGAAACACCATATATTTT. This chain joins TRBV5-5 and TRBJ1-3; D might be TRBD1 (5 bases). Trimming shortened V by 0 bases and J by 4 bases, and 8 bases separated the two germline ends. Germline CDR1 and CDR2: SGHKS and YYEKEE (reference sequence). CDR3 length: 14 amino acids.

The rearrangement links TRBV18 to TRBJ2-7; 11 bases fit TRBD2. This CDR3 is built from 15 residues. Germline CDR1 reads KGHSH; CDR2 reads LQKENI. J gave up 2 bases and V 5 bases, and 5 bases lay outside the gene matches. CDR3 amino acids: CASSAGTSGTYEQYF. DNA of the CDR3: TGTGCCAGCTCAGCCGGGACTAGCGGAACCTACGAGCAGTACTTC.

The CDR3 region has the DNA TGTGCCAGCACCTCCCAAGGAAACACCATATATTTT. This encodes CASTSQGNTIYF. The chain links TRBV6-6 to TRBJ1-3; D not certain. Germline CDR1 is MNHNY and CDR2 is SVGAGI (reference sequence). The V end lost 7 bases, the J end lost 4 bases, and 8 bases lay between the germline ends. The CDR3 extends over 12 amino acids.

By sample share, this clone is medium-sized. The chain joins TRBV7-9 to TRBJ2-3, with TRBD2 matching over 8 bases. The CDR3 runs 17 residues. Germline CDR1 and CDR2: SEHNR and FQNEAQ (reference sequence). V shed 5 bases, J shed 9 bases, and the junction held 19 bases outside the gene matches. The CDR3 region is CASSPGGASGLRATQYF. CDR3 coding DNA: TGTGCCAGCAGCCCGGGGGGTGCTAGCGGGCTCCGGGCCACGCAGTATTTT.

The rearrangement joins TRBV29-1 to TRBJ2-4, with D hard to call. The V gene's germline CDR1 is SQVTM and CDR2 ANQGSEA. This CDR3 comprises 13 residues. V lost 1 base to trimming and J lost 0 bases, with 4 bases between them. DNA of the CDR3: TGCAGCGTTGAAGGCCAAGCCAAAAACATTCAGTACTTC. Translation gives CSVEGQAKNIQYF. Together with reference TRBV29-1 and TRBJ2-4, the CDR3 gives the full variable domain: SAVISQKPSRDICQRGTSLTIQCQVDSQVTMMFWYRQQPGQSLTLIATANQGSEATYESGFVIDKFPISRPNLTFSTLTVSNMSPEDSSIYLCSVEGQAKNIQYFGAGTRLSVL.

The chain recombines TRBV19 with TRBJ1-1, with D possibly being TRBD1 (6 bases). The CDR3 runs to 13 residues. CDR1 LNHDA and CDR2 SQIVND come from the germline V gene (reference sequence). The V end was cut by 7 bases, the J end by 10 bases, with 19 bases between. CDR3 region: CASTPRRGEVAFF. In DNA form, the CDR3 reads TGTGCCAGTACCCCGAGGAGGGGGGAGGTAGCTTTCTTT.

J is TRBJ2-3 and V is TRBV11-2; no clear D. The CDR3 spans 15 residues. Germline V lookup: CDR1 SGHAT, CDR2 FQNNGV. The germline V and J ends were trimmed by 1 base and 2 bases, with 10 bases remaining between them. CDR3 bases: TGTGCCAGCAGCTTAGGCTCCTCGAACACAGATACGCAGTATTTT. Translated, it gives CASSLGSSNTDTQYF. Looking up the rest from reference TRBV11-2 and TRBJ2-3 gives the full variable domain: EAGVAQSPRYKIIEKRQSVAFWCNPISGHATLYWYQQILGQGPKLLIQFQNNGVVDDSQLPKDRFSAERLKGVDSTLKIQPAKLEDSAVYLCASSLGSSNTDTQYFGPGTRLTVL.

This chain joins TRBV6-5 and TRBJ2-7, with a weak D call TRBD2 (5 bases). Matching the DNA end better, TRBJ2-1 makes the J call doubtful. CDR1 is MNHEY and CDR2 is SVGAGI in the germline V gene. The CDR3 is 14 residues long. The CDR3 loop is CASRFAGTYNEQFF. DNA of the CDR3: TGTGCCAGCAGATTTGCGGGCACCTACAATGAGCAGTTCTTC.